The clone carrying this T cell receptor beta chain was detected only a few times. Antigen specificity is unknown. The data were taken from a study of T-cell reconstitution after alpha-beta-depleted transplantation in children. Unique molecular identifiers tagged the TCRbeta library. TCRdb called the PCR reads again in MiXCR, with one record for every CDR3 protein. The sample has fewer than 150,000 distinct CDR3 sequences, about 9.9% seen once. Study outcomes and limitations: About two months after transplant, alpha-beta T cells reportedly came from several hundred expanded graft clones. Surviving recipient T cells and thymic progenitors underlay high day-60 TCRbeta diversity in some patients.

The CDR3 totals 12 residues. Per germline, CDR1 SQVTM and CDR2 ANQGSEA. Between the trimmed V and J ends, which lost 5 bases and 2 bases, there was a span of 10 bases. The sample was PBMCs, mostly from graft donor cells, taken 180 days after TCRalphabeta/CD19-depleted stem cell transplant. The clonotype originates from a girl under three years old who had a stem cell transplant for combined immunodeficiency, so the T cells may come from the graft donor. The chain carries TRBV29-1 and TRBJ2-7, with D perhaps TRBD1 (6 bases). The CDR3 bases are TGCAGCGTTCTGGACAGCCCCTACGAGCAGTACTTC. Translating it yields CSVLDSPYEQYF.